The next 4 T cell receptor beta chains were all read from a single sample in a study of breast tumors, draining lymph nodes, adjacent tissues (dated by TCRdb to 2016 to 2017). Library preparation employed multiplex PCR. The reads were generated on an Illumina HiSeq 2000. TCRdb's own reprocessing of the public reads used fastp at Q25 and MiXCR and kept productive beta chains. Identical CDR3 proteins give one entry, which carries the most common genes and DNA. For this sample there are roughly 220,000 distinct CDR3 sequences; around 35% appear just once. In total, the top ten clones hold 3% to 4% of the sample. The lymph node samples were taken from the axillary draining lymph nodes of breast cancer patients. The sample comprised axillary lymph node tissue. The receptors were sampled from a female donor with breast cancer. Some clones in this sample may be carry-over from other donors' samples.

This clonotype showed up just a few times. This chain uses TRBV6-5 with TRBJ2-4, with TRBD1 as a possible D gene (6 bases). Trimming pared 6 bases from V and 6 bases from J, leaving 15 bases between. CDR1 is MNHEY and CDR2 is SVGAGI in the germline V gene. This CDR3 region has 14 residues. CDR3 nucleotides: TGTGCCAGCAGAGCACAGGGAATGGGAAACATTCAGTACTTC. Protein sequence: CASRAQGMGNIQYF.

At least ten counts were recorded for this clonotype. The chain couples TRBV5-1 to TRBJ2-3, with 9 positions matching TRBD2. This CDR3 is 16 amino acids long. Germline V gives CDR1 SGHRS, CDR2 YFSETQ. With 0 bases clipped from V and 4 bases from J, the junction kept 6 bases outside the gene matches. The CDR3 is CASSLAAGGPADTQYF. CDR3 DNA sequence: TGCGCCAGCAGCTTGGCAGCGGGAGGTCCCGCAGATACGCAGTATTTT.

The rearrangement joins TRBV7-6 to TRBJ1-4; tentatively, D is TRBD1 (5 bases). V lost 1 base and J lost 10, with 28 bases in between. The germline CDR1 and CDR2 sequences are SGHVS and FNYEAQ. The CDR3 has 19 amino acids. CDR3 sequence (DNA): TGTGCCAGCAGCTTAGGTCTCCTAGCGGGGGGTTGCAGATACGCAAAACTGTTTTTT. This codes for CASSLGLLAGGCRYAKLFF.

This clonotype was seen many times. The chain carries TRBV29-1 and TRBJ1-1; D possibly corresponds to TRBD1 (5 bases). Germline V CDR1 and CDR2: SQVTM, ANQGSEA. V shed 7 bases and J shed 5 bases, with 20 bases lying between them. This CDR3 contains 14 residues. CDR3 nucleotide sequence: TGCAGCGCCCCCACTGGCCAGGGAGGGACTGAAGCTTTCTTT. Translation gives CSAPTGQGGTEAFF.